One and the same sample provided the 31 T cell receptor beta chains below, sequenced in a study of shared clonotypes between healthy human individuals. Some clones are missing from TCRdb's copy, which holds only in-frame ones; the method was immunoSEQ multiplex PCR. The sample yields 980,000 or so clones, approximately 80% seen once. The sample taken for sequencing was memory CD4+ T cells sorted from blood. Subset denoted: CD45RA-negative fraction. The receptor source for this set is a man aged 18 to 29 in good health.

J is TRBJ2-3 and V is TRBV6-5; 10 nucleotides align to TRBD2. The CDR3 runs 15 residues. Germline-derived CDR1 and CDR2 are MNHEY and SVGAGI. The junction had 6 bases not matched to a gene; V was cut back by 7 bases and J by 2 bases. CDR3 DNA: TGTGCCAGCAACGGAGCGGGAGGGAACACAGATACGCAGTATTTT. As protein: CASNGAGGNTDTQYF.

About this clone: The sample holds other DNA sequences that translate to the same CDR3. The chain carries TRBV7-9 and TRBJ1-1, with D possibly matching TRBD1 (6 bases). V shed 6 bases and J shed 1 base, with 9 bases lying between them. CDR1 and CDR2 from the germline V gene are SEHNR and FQNEAQ (reference sequence). The CDR3 loop spans 13 amino acids. The CDR3 is CASSPQGNTEAFF. For the CDR3, the DNA is TGTGCCAGCAGTCCACAGGGGAACACTGAAGCTTTCTTT.

This clone was counted a single time. The rearrangement uses TRBV11-2 and TRBJ2-7; 7 bases are a match to TRBD2. Germline V gene sequence: CDR1 SGHAT, CDR2 FQNNGV. J was trimmed by 0 bases and V by 2 bases; bases with no gene match: 7. The CDR3 runs to 16 residues. DNA of the CDR3: TGTGCCAGCAGCTTATCTTCTGGCGGGAGCTCCTACGAGCAGTACTTC. This sequence encodes CASSLSSGGSSYEQYF.

The chain has TRBV20-1 and TRBJ2-1; unclear D gene. The V end lost 5 bases, the J end lost 9 bases, and 8 bases lay between the germline ends. Germline V gene lookup returns CDR1 DFQATT and CDR2 SNEGSKA (reference sequence). This CDR3 contains 10 residues. The CDR3 protein is CSALWGEQFF. CDR3 in DNA: TGCAGTGCTTTATGGGGTGAGCAGTTCTTC.

This chain joins TRBV30 and TRBJ2-7, with 7 bases that match TRBD1. The CDR3 runs to 13 residues. Trimming at V came to 2 bases and at J to 3 bases, leaving 4 bases not matched to a gene. CDR1 GTSNPN and CDR2 SVGIG come from the germline V gene (reference sequence). CDR3 coding DNA: TGTGCCTGGAGTAGGGACAGATACTACGAGCAGTACTTC. Translated, it gives CAWSRDRYYEQYF.

The V gene is TRBV19, the J gene TRBJ2-4; 10 bases agree with TRBD1. The V segment lost 7 bases and the J segment 6 bases; nucleotides outside the gene matches: 3. The CDR3 extends over 13 amino acids. Germline-derived CDR1 and CDR2 are LNHDA and SQIVND (reference sequence). CDR3 amino acids: CASIRTGGNIQYF. The CDR3 DNA is TGTGCCAGTATCCGGACAGGGGGAAACATTCAGTACTTC.

The chain couples TRBV5-1 to TRBJ2-7; 7 positions agree with TRBD1. This CDR3 has 14 amino acids. Losses at the gene ends were 0 bases for V and 3 bases for J; bases not matched to a gene: 3. Germline lookup yields CDR1 SGHRS and CDR2 YFSETQ. The CDR3 sequence is CASSLDQGVYEQYF. The CDR3 coding sequence is TGCGCCAGCAGCTTGGATCAGGGGGTCTACGAGCAGTACTTC.

V and J are TRBV5-6 and TRBJ1-5; perhaps TRBD1 as D (5 bases). The CDR3 extends over 14 amino acids. V was cut by 4 bases and J by 7 bases, with 15 bases left in between. Germline CDR1 SGHDT, CDR2 YYEEEE. The CDR3 nucleotides read TGTGCCAGCAGCCAGACAGCTCGATGGCAGCCCCAGCATTTT. Translated, it gives CASSQTARWQPQHF.

On this clone itself: The same CDR3 arises from other DNA sequences in this sample as well. This chain links TRBV5-1 with TRBJ2-7; TRBD1 might be the D (6 bases). Per germline, CDR1 SGHRS and CDR2 YFSETQ. The ends were cut back, 2 bases at V and 5 bases at J, with 8 bases in the middle. The CDR3 sequence is 12 residues long. CDR3 loop: CASSFKGDEQYF. Here the CDR3 DNA reads TGCGCCAGCAGCTTCAAGGGGGACGAGCAGTACTTC.

This chain joins TRBV30 and TRBJ1-2; TRBD1 aligns across 11 bases. Looked up from germline, CDR1 is GTSNPN and CDR2 is SVGIG (reference sequence). The V segment lost 2 bases and the J segment 3 bases; nucleotides outside the gene matches: 8. The CDR3 is 16 residues long. CDR3: CAWSRTGGRGDYGYTF. CDR3 nucleotides: TGTGCCTGGAGTAGGACAGGGGGCAGGGGAGACTATGGCTACACCTTC. Full variable domain (remainder filled in from reference TRBV30 and TRBJ1-2): SQTIHQWPATLVQPVGSPLSLECTVEGTSNPNLYWYRQAAGRGLQLLFYSVGIGQISSEVPQNLSASRPQDRQFILSSKKLLLSDSGFYLCAWSRTGGRGDYGYTFGSGTRLTVV.

CDR3 sequence: CASSLVGQLSSDTQYF. The DNA for the CDR3 is TGCGCCAGCAGCTTGGTGGGACAGCTATCTTCAGATACGCAGTATTTT. The chain couples TRBV5-1 to TRBJ2-3; TRBD1 matches at 7 bases. The ends lost 0 bases at V and 4 bases at J; junction bases unmatched: 8. CDR1 and CDR2 from the germline V gene are SGHRS and YFSETQ. This CDR3 is built from 16 residues.

The J gene is TRBJ1-3, the V gene TRBV30; D unclear. The CDR3 covers 15 residues. The germline gives CDR1 GTSNPN, CDR2 SVGIG (reference sequence). Between the trimmed V and J ends, which lost 4 bases and 0 bases, there was a span of 13 bases. CDR3 amino acids: CAWIFAGTSGNTIYF. The CDR3 DNA is TGTGCCTGGATTTTCGCGGGCACCTCTGGAAACACCATATATTTT.

This clone showed up just once. The rearrangement uses TRBV5-1 and TRBJ1-1; 7 positions match TRBD1. Per germline, CDR1 SGHRS and CDR2 YFSETQ. The V segment lost 4 bases and the J segment 3 bases; nucleotides outside the gene matches: 9. The CDR3 has 15 amino acids. The CDR3 DNA sequence: TGCGCCAGCAGCAGATATAACCAGGGGGACACTGAAGCTTTCTTT. Protein sequence: CASSRYNQGDTEAFF.

The chain employs TRBV30 and TRBJ1-6; D is perhaps TRBD1 (5 bases). V was cut by 2 bases and J by 0 bases, with 20 bases left in between. The V gene's germline CDR1 is GTSNPN and CDR2 SVGIG (reference sequence). The CDR3 runs 19 residues. The DNA of the CDR3 is TGTGCCTGGAGTCCTAACCCGGGACTTCTGAGCTCCTATAATTCACCCCTCCACTTT. The encoded protein is CAWSPNPGLLSSYNSPLHF.

This clone was seen repeatedly, ten times or more. The identical CDR3 is also encoded by other nucleotide sequences in the sample. The CDR3 sequence is CASSLDLTRGQYF. CDR3 coding DNA: TGTGCCAGCAGCTTAGATCTGACAAGGGGCCAGTACTTC. The chain couples TRBV11-2 to TRBJ2-5; maybe TRBD1 (5 bases). The CDR3 has 13 residues. The V end lost 0 bases, the J end lost 10 bases, and 12 bases lay between the germline ends. Germline V gene lookup returns CDR1 SGHAT and CDR2 FQNNGV.

The chain recombines TRBV2 with TRBJ2-1; D is undetermined. The CDR3 loop spans 12 amino acids. CDR1 is SNHLY and CDR2 is FYNNEI in the germline V gene. V dropped 3 bases and J dropped 5 bases, with 5 bases sitting between them. The CDR3 sequence: CASSEAHNEQFF. For the CDR3, the DNA is TGTGCCAGCAGTGAGGCCCACAATGAGCAGTTCTTC.

A word on this clone: In the same sample, other DNA sequences code for this CDR3. CDR3 protein: CASSLAGAREQYF. CDR3 in DNA: TGTGCCAGCAGCTTAGCGGGAGCAAGGGAGCAGTACTTC. V usage is TRBV7-9 and J usage is TRBJ2-7, with D perhaps TRBD2 (5 bases). Germline V lookup: CDR1 SEHNR, CDR2 FQNEAQ (reference sequence). The CDR3 runs to 13 residues. The germline V and J ends were trimmed by 0 bases and 7 bases, with 10 bases remaining between them.

The chain recombines TRBV7-2 with TRBJ2-3; D tentatively reads TRBD1 or TRBD2 (5 bases each). CDR1 and CDR2 (germline): SGHTA, FQGNSA. This CDR3 comprises 15 residues. V lost 4 bases and J lost 2, with 13 bases in between. In DNA form, the CDR3 reads TGTGCCAGCAGCTCACGACAGAGGGACACAGATACGCAGTATTTT. Its translation: CASSSRQRDTDTQYF.

This chain links TRBV25-1 with TRBJ2-1, with no clear D. Trimming shortened V by 2 bases and J by 9 bases, and 17 bases separated the two germline ends. Germline loops: CDR1 MGHDK, CDR2 SYGVNS. CDR3 length: 15 residues. In DNA form, the CDR3 reads TGTGCCAGCAGTGAACGAGTACGAGCCAATGGTGAGCAGTTCTTC. Protein sequence: CASSERVRANGEQFF.

The chain recombines TRBV30 with TRBJ2-7, with D possibly being TRBD1 (5 bases). Germline CDR1 and CDR2: GTSNPN and SVGIG (reference sequence). The CDR3 is 13 amino acids. Trimming shortened V by 0 bases and J by 9 bases, and 15 bases separated the two germline ends. CDR3 nucleotides: TGTGCCTGGAGTGTTCCGCGCCCCCAGGGGCAGTACTTC. Amino acids: CAWSVPRPQGQYF.

This clone was observed a few times. V gene TRBV7-2 combines with J gene TRBJ2-7; tentative D call: TRBD1 (6 bases). In germline, CDR1 is SGHTA, CDR2 FQGNSA. This CDR3 is 13 amino acids long. Trimming took off 2 bases at V and 2 bases at J, with 7 bases between the two ends. The CDR3 reads CASSLHRAYEQYF. The CDR3 bases are TGTGCCAGCAGCTTACACAGGGCCTACGAGCAGTACTTC.

This chain uses TRBV10-3 with TRBJ2-3, with D perhaps given as TRBD1 or TRBD2 (5 bases each). Germline V gene sequence: CDR1 ENHRY, CDR2 SYGVKD. This CDR3 is built from 15 residues. With 6 bases removed from V and 3 bases from J, the gap between germline ends came to 16 bases. This chain's CDR3 is CAISTGALRTDTQYF. In DNA, the CDR3 is TGTGCCATCAGCACCGGGGCCCTGCGGACAGATACGCAGTATTTT.

The J gene is TRBJ1-5, the V gene TRBV6-6, with 7 bases fitting TRBD1. V shed 6 bases, J shed 6 bases, and the junction held 8 bases outside the gene matches. CDR3 length: 14 amino acids. Germline-derived CDR1 and CDR2 are MNHNY and SVGAGI (reference sequence). CDR3 in DNA: TGTGCCAGCAGCCCAGACAGGGCCCCTCAGCCCCAGCATTTT. This encodes CASSPDRAPQPQHF.

The chain is built from TRBV9 and TRBJ1-2; 9 bases map to TRBD1. The CDR3 consists of 15 residues. Germline values: CDR1 SGDLS, CDR2 YYNGEE. Trimming removed 0 bases from V and 4 bases from J; junction bases left unmatched: 4. The CDR3 spells CASSVEGQGSYGYTF. Here the CDR3 DNA reads TGTGCCAGCAGCGTAGAGGGACAGGGCTCCTATGGCTACACCTTC.

This clone was counted once. The J gene is TRBJ2-3, the V gene TRBV4-1; D unclear. Deletions cut 0 bases from V and 4 bases from J, with 11 bases between. The CDR3 runs 15 residues. Germline CDR1 reads MGHRA; CDR2 reads YSYEKL. The CDR3 spells CASSQDRLRADTQYF. As DNA, the CDR3 is TGCGCCAGCAGCCAAGATCGGCTAAGAGCAGATACGCAGTATTTT.

This rearrangement joins TRBV18 to TRBJ2-3; D uncertain. Germline V gives CDR1 KGHSH, CDR2 LQKENI. This CDR3 contains 13 residues. V was clipped by 3 bases and J by 4 bases, with 8 bases between them. The CDR3 reads CASSPIAPDTQYF. DNA for the CDR3: TGTGCCAGCTCACCGATTGCCCCAGATACGCAGTATTTT.

This chain links TRBV29-1 with TRBJ2-5, with 7 bases fitting TRBD2. Per germline, CDR1 SQVTM and CDR2 ANQGSEA. This CDR3 spans 17 amino acids. J was trimmed by 2 bases and V by 4 bases; bases with no gene match: 16. The CDR3 region is CSVGRVAGSGTQETQYF. The CDR3 DNA reads TGCAGCGTTGGGAGGGTAGCGGGCTCCGGAACACAAGAGACCCAGTACTTC. The entire variable domain, with the rest obtained from reference TRBV29-1 and TRBJ2-5, is as follows: SAVISQKPSRDICQRGTSLTIQCQVDSQVTMMFWYRQQPGQSLTLIATANQGSEATYESGFVIDKFPISRPNLTFSTLTVSNMSPEDSSIYLCSVGRVAGSGTQETQYFGPGTRLLVL.

This clone was recorded only once. The chain has TRBV10-1 and TRBJ2-5; TRBD2 matches at 10 bases. The CDR3 is made up of 16 amino acids. Losses at the gene ends were 0 bases for V and 2 bases for J; bases not matched to a gene: 3. CDR1 is WNHNN, CDR2 SYGVQD, per germline (reference sequence). The CDR3 DNA sequence: TGCGCCAGCAGTGAGTCTCAAGCGGGAGGGCAAGAGACCCAGTACTTC. It translates to CASSESQAGGQETQYF.

The chain couples TRBV5-6 to TRBJ2-4; D is undetermined. Trimming took off 4 bases at V and 0 bases at J, with 14 bases between the two ends. Germline CDR1 and CDR2: SGHDT and YYEEEE. The CDR3 consists of 16 residues. The CDR3 protein is CASSDKYGLAKNIQYF. The DNA of the CDR3 is TGTGCCAGCAGCGATAAGTACGGATTAGCCAAAAACATTCAGTACTTC. Filled out from reference TRBV5-6 and TRBJ2-4, the complete variable domain reads DAGVTQSPTHLIKTRGQQVTLRCSPKSGHDTVSWYQQALGQGPQFIFQYYEEEERQRGNFPDRFSGHQFPNYSSELNVNALLLGDSALYLCASSDKYGLAKNIQYFGAGTRLSVL.

The chain combines TRBV5-1 with TRBJ2-1; tentatively, D is TRBD1 (6 bases). Trimming shortened V by 5 bases and J by 5 bases, and 17 bases separated the two germline ends. This CDR3 contains 15 residues. Germline values: CDR1 SGHRS, CDR2 YFSETQ. The CDR3 DNA follows: TGCGCCAGCAGAACATTAACAGGGTCGAACAATGAGCAGTTCTTC. It is translated as CASRTLTGSNNEQFF.

V usage is TRBV7-8 and J usage is TRBJ2-1, with D possibly matching TRBD2 (5 bases). CDR3 size: 15 residues. V lost 3 bases and J 6 bases, leaving 15 bases between the germline ends. CDR1 is SGHVS and CDR2 is FQNEAQ in the germline V gene. The CDR3 DNA reads TGTGCCAGCAGCTTTACGGGCGGGCAAGGCAATGAGCAGTTCTTC. Translation: CASSFTGGQGNEQFF.